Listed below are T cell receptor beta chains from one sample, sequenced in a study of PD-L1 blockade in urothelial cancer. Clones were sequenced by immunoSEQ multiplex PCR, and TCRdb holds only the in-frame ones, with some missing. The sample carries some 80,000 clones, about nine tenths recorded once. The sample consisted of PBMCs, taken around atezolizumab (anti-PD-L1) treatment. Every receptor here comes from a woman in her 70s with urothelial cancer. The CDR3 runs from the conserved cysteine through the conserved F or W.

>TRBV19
CASSRGQMNTEAFF
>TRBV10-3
CAISSLSGGLLNEQFF
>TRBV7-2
CASSLQGLQTQYF
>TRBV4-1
CASDQGLGRLRTQYF
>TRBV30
CAWRASGDDLEQFF
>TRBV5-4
CASSLAGTTSLGYTF
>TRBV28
CASSVRAQGTGELFF
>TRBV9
CASSARDYSSYEQYF
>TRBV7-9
CASSSNREGTEAFF
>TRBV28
CASRSGAAQYGYTF
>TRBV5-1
CASSLSPLGQGGSYNEQFF
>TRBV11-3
CASSFGGGTDTQYF
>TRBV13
CASSVPGQNYGYTF
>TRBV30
CAWSLQGDGNTIYF
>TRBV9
CASSVVGSGTVEQFF
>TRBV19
CASTIPVGGRSTGELFF
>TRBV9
CASSVTGSNQPQHF
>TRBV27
CASSYASGHQETQYF
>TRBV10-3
CAISAETGAGELFF
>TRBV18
CASSPPLAGDDGELFF
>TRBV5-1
CASSLARGQSYNEQFF
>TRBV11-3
CASSWGGGVSEAFF
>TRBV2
CASSERSYGYTF
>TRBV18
CASSPSPGTGGTEAFF
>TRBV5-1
CASSFSGRTNEQFF
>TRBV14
CASSRDRGSGQYF